A single sample is the source of the 17 T cell receptor beta chains below, sequenced in a study of chemoradiotherapy in HPV16-positive cancers. Method: immunoSEQ multiplex PCR; TCRdb's copy keeps in-frame clones and lacks some. The sample holds 4,000 to 5,000 clones, approximately 95% seen once. Sample: tumor tissue, taken from a patient who underwent chemoradiotherapy. These receptor sequences come from a human donor with HPV-associated anogenital cancer.

The chain carries TRBV29-1 and TRBJ2-1; 11 nucleotides align to TRBD2. The CDR3 runs 16 residues. The trim removed 3 bases at V and 7 bases at J, leaving 11 bases unmatched. CDR1 and CDR2 from the germline V gene are SQVTM and ANQGSEA. The CDR3 DNA reads as TGCAGCGTTGACACGTTGCTAGCGGGAGGCAGGAATGAGCAGTTCTTC. Amino acids: CSVDTLLAGGRNEQFF.

This chain joins TRBV18 and TRBJ2-7; no reliable D call. From germline, CDR1 is KGHSH and CDR2 LQKENI. Trimming cost V 4 bases and J 5 bases, with 12 bases left between them. This CDR3 comprises 13 residues. The CDR3 reads CASSLVHLNEQYF. The DNA of the CDR3 is TGTGCCAGCTCACTCGTTCACTTAAACGAGCAGTACTTC.

The rearrangement joins TRBV19 to TRBJ1-1; weak D call: TRBD1 (6 bases). The CDR3 has 16 residues. Germline CDR1 is LNHDA and CDR2 is SQIVND (reference sequence). V lost 4 bases and J lost 11, with 26 bases in between. This chain's CDR3 is CASSTGTQVRGSNAFF. DNA for the CDR3: TGTGCCAGTAGTACCGGGACACAGGTCCGAGGGAGTAACGCTTTCTTT.

The chain combines TRBV7-6 with TRBJ1-3; D gene ambiguous. V was trimmed by 2 bases and J by 2 bases, leaving 13 bases between them. The V gene's germline CDR1 is SGHVS and CDR2 FNYEAQ. This CDR3 spans 16 amino acids. CDR3 nucleotides: TGTGCCAGCAGCTTATTTCGTGGGGAGACTGGAAACACCATATATTTT. It codes for CASSLFRGETGNTIYF. The whole variable domain, filled in from reference TRBV7-6 and TRBJ1-3, reads GAGVSQSPRYKVTKRGQDVALRCDPISGHVSLYWYRQALGQGPEFLTYFNYEAQQDKSGLPNDRFSAERPEGSISTLTIQRTEQRDSAMYRCASSLFRGETGNTIYFGEGSWLTVV.

The chain recombines TRBV6-1 with TRBJ2-5; weak D call: TRBD2 (5 bases). CDR1 is MNHNS and CDR2 is SASEGT in the germline V gene. Trimming shortened V by 1 base and J by 4 bases, and 7 bases separated the two germline ends. The CDR3 spans 13 residues. Here the CDR3 reads CASSEVAGETQYF. Here the CDR3 DNA reads TGTGCCAGCAGTGAAGTCGCGGGAGAGACCCAGTACTTC.

J is TRBJ2-7 and V is TRBV28; 13 bases align to TRBD2. The CDR3 runs to 15 residues. V trimming: 6 bases; J trimming: 4 bases; junction bases outside the gene matches: 6. Germline assignment: CDR1 MDHEN and CDR2 SYDVKM. The CDR3, as DNA: TGTGCCAGCAGATCACTAGCGGGAGGGTGGTACGAGCAGTACTTC. It encodes CASRSLAGGWYEQYF.

The chain recombines TRBV28 with TRBJ2-3; TRBD2 agrees at 9 bases. The junction had 11 bases not matched to a gene; V was cut back by 7 bases and J by 3 bases. Per germline, CDR1 MDHEN and CDR2 SYDVKM. This CDR3 comprises 16 residues. The DNA of the CDR3 is TGTGCCAGCATCGAACGTCGAGCGGGAGGTACAGATACGCAGTATTTT. It encodes CASIERRAGGTDTQYF.

The chain is built from TRBV2 and TRBJ1-5; tentatively, D is TRBD1 (5 bases). The germline V and J ends were trimmed by 10 bases and 2 bases, with 18 bases remaining between them. This CDR3 region has 15 residues. Germline assignment: CDR1 SNHLY and CDR2 FYNNEI. CDR3 in amino acids: CATKSQVIGNQPQHF. The CDR3 bases are TGTGCCACGAAATCACAGGTGATAGGCAATCAGCCCCAGCATTTT.

The sample holds one count of this clone. The chain employs TRBV10-3 and TRBJ2-3, with 7 bases identical to TRBD2. Losses at the gene ends were 0 bases for V and 0 bases for J; bases not matched to a gene: 0. The CDR3 has 15 amino acids. The germline gives CDR1 ENHRY, CDR2 SYGVKD. The CDR3 coding sequence is TGTGCCATCAGTGAGTCAGCGGGAAGCACAGATACGCAGTATTTT. Its protein product is CAISESAGSTDTQYF.

This clone was seen just once. The V gene is TRBV29-1, the J gene TRBJ2-1, with 8 bases identical to TRBD2. This CDR3 is built from 14 residues. Germline loops: CDR1 SQVTM, CDR2 ANQGSEA. Trimming at V came to 4 bases and at J to 7 bases, leaving 9 bases not matched to a gene. As DNA, the CDR3 is TGCAGCGTTGCGGAGCGGGAGTTGTTGAATGAGCAGTTCTTC. This codes for CSVAERELLNEQFF.

This clone occurred once. V and J are TRBV7-2 and TRBJ1-2, with unresolved D. This CDR3 is 12 amino acids long. The V end was cut by 2 bases, the J end by 4 bases, with 5 bases between. Germline lookup yields CDR1 SGHTA and CDR2 FQGNSA. The chain's CDR3 is CASSLLAYGYTF. The CDR3 nucleotides read TGTGCCAGCAGCTTATTGGCCTATGGCTACACCTTC.

The chain uses TRBV5-1 and TRBJ2-1; D may correspond to TRBD1 or TRBD2 (7 bases each). Deletions cut 4 bases from V and 6 bases from J, with 17 bases between. Per the germline V gene, CDR1 is SGHRS and CDR2 is YFSETQ. CDR3 length: 15 residues. The CDR3 loop reads CASSIQGGGRNEQFF. The DNA of the CDR3 is TGCGCCAGCAGCATTCAGGGGGGGGGCCGCAATGAGCAGTTCTTC.

A word on this clone: A read error may produce the germline difference seen at one junction end. The gene calls are TRBV30 and TRBJ1-4; 7 bases map to TRBD1. Germline V lookup: CDR1 GTSNPN, CDR2 SVGIG (reference sequence). The CDR3 extends over 14 amino acids. DNA of the CDR3: TGTGCCGGGAGCCCCGGGACAGCCGGCGAAAAACTGTTTTTT. Translating it yields CAGSPGTAGEKLFF.

The chain couples TRBV5-1 to TRBJ1-4; 7 bases line up with TRBD1. Germline V lookup: CDR1 SGHRS, CDR2 YFSETQ. With V trimmed by 3 bases and J by 0 bases, 11 bases remained unmatched. The CDR3 is made up of 18 amino acids. The DNA for the CDR3 is TGCGCCAGCAGCTCAGAGACAGGGACCAGTGCAACTAATGAAAAACTGTTTTTT. Translated, it gives CASSSETGTSATNEKLFF.

The gene calls are TRBV2 and TRBJ2-7, with D maybe TRBD1 (6 bases). Between the trimmed V and J ends, which lost 6 bases and 0 bases, there was a span of 9 bases. The CDR3 loop spans 13 amino acids. Germline CDR1 reads SNHLY; CDR2 reads FYNNEI. In DNA form, the CDR3 reads TGTGCCAGCAGACCGGACAGCTCCTACGAGCAGTACTTC. It codes for CASRPDSSYEQYF.

The CDR3 nucleotides are TGCGCCAGCAGCGAAAATAGGGGTAGCTCTGGAAACACCATATATTTT. Protein sequence: CASSENRGSSGNTIYF. The rearrangement uses TRBV5-1 and TRBJ1-3; the D gene is possibly TRBD1 (5 bases). Per the germline V gene, CDR1 is SGHRS and CDR2 is YFSETQ. CDR3 size: 16 residues. V was clipped by 4 bases and J by 0 bases, with 14 bases between them.

CDR3 bases: TGTGCCAGCAGTTACGGTTACGGGAACTCCTACAATGAGCAGTTCTTC. As protein: CASSYGYGNSYNEQFF. The chain joins TRBV6-5 to TRBJ2-1; tentative D call: TRBD2 (5 bases). Trimming took 2 bases from V and 0 from J, leaving 11 bases between them. Per the germline V gene, CDR1 is MNHEY and CDR2 is SVGAGI. The CDR3 is 16 residues long.